This T cell receptor (beta chain) was retrieved from a study of early T cells in non-severe SARS-CoV-2 infection. V lost 2 bases, J lost 2 bases, and 13 bases lay in between. Germline V gene data show CDR1 as SGHVS and CDR2 as FNYEAQ. CDR3 length: 15 residues. Via MiXCR, TCRdb re-called the 5' RACE reads, giving one row per CDR3 protein. In the table there are about 59,000 distinct CDR3 sequences, less than 15% of which are singletons. This clonotype has a handful of counts. This clonotype originated in an adult who was a healthcare worker with PCR-confirmed SARS-CoV-2 infection or an uninfected control (not recorded which). V usage is TRBV7-6 and J usage is TRBJ2-7; TRBD1 might be the D (5 bases). The material sequenced was whole blood, taken at baseline. The CDR3 reads CASSLNPDTTYEQYF. In DNA form, the CDR3 reads TGTGCCAGCAGCTTAAACCCGGACACCACCTACGAGCAGTACTTC. The full variable domain, its missing parts supplied by reference TRBV7-6 and TRBJ2-7, is GAGVSQSPRYKVTKRGQDVALRCDPISGHVSLYWYRQALGQGPEFLTYFNYEAQQDKSGLPNDRFSAERPEGSISTLTIQRTEQRDSAMYRCASSLNPDTTYEQYFGPGTRLTVT.